The 14 T cell receptor beta chains below all came from one sample that was sequenced in a study of regulatory T cells in long-lasting Graves disease. This sample's time point: persistent/refractory GD, antithyroid drugs over 5 years with positive TRAb. After RNA was extracted from PBMCs, the TCR library was made from it. Library construction for TCR beta used iRepertoire HTBI primers and Arm-PCR of CDR3 regions. TCRdb itself ran the multiplex PCR reads through MiXCR, one entry per CDR3 protein. The table includes hundreds of thousands of distinct CDR3 sequences, about 32% detected once. The specimen was peripheral blood mononuclear cells (PBMCs), collected when the disease was refractory, from a patient treated with antithyroid drugs. The receptors here all came from a female donor with Graves disease.

About this clonotype itself: One junction end does not reproduce the germline sequence, and a read error may be involved. V usage is TRBV12-3 or TRBV12-4 and J usage is TRBJ1-5; weak D call: TRBD1 (5 bases). The CDR3 length is 16 residues. The CDR3 reads CACSPHLGGGNQPQHF. CDR3 DNA sequence: TGTGCCTGCAGTCCCCATCTGGGGGGGGGCAATCAGCCCCAGCATTTT.

There are a few counts of this clonotype. This rearrangement joins TRBV2 to TRBJ2-7, with D unclear. Deletions cut 8 bases from V and 6 bases from J, with 11 bases between. This CDR3 comprises 11 residues. Germline V gene data show CDR1 as SNHLY and CDR2 as FYNNEI. For the CDR3, the DNA is TGTGCCAGCGCTGAGCGAGGCGAGCAGTACTTC. Residues: CASAERGEQYF.

This chain uses TRBV3-1 with TRBJ1-6; D unresolved. The germline CDR1 and CDR2 sequences are LGHDT and YNNKEL (reference sequence). V gave up 2 bases and J gave up 3 bases, with 8 bases separating them. The CDR3 is 15 residues long. CDR3 coding DNA: TGTGCCAGCAGCCAAAGGGCCCACTATAATTCACCCCTCCACTTT. Translated, it gives CASSQRAHYNSPLHF.

The genes are TRBV6-4 and TRBJ1-5; D might be TRBD1 (6 bases). The germline V and J ends were trimmed by 8 bases and 5 bases, with 13 bases remaining between them. In germline, CDR1 is MRHNA, CDR2 SNTAGT. The CDR3 loop spans 13 amino acids. The CDR3 spells CASSTGLDQPQHF. The CDR3 DNA is TGTGCCAGCTCTACAGGGTTAGATCAGCCCCAGCATTTT.

This clonotype was counted at least ten times. The rearrangement joins TRBV6-1 to TRBJ1-5; TRBD1 might be the D (5 bases). The germline CDR1 and CDR2 sequences are MNHNS and SASEGT. V lost 6 bases and J lost 11, with 23 bases in between. The CDR3 extends over 15 amino acids. This CDR3 reads CASREWGRDLSAQHF. CDR3 nucleotide sequence: TGTGCCAGCAGGGAGTGGGGCAGGGACTTGTCAGCCCAGCATTTT.

The chain employs TRBV30 and TRBJ1-4; D gene unclear. Germline CDR1 and CDR2: GTSNPN and SVGIG (reference sequence). Trimming took 5 bases from V and 8 from J, leaving 9 bases between them. The CDR3 contains 11 residues. In DNA form, the CDR3 reads TGTGCCTGGGAAAACAAGGAAAAACTGTTTTTT. This translates into CAWENKEKLFF.

This clonotype came up a few times. This sequence joins TRBV5-1 and TRBJ2-5; the match to TRBD2 covers 8 bases. The CDR3 sequence is 17 residues long. Per germline, CDR1 SGHRS and CDR2 YFSETQ. With V trimmed by 4 bases and J by 1 base, 12 bases remained unmatched. In nucleotides, the CDR3 is TGCGCCAGCAGCCGTAACCGTAGCGGGACTACCCAAGAGACCCAGTACTTC. Residues: CASSRNRSGTTQETQYF.

This chain links TRBV20-1 with TRBJ2-1, with TRBD2 identical over 8 bases. Germline V gene data show CDR1 as DFQATT and CDR2 as SNEGSKA (reference sequence). This CDR3 is 14 amino acids long. J lost 4 bases, V lost 4 bases, and 6 bases had no gene match. The CDR3 here is CSATISGSYNEQFF. The CDR3, as DNA: TGCAGTGCTACAATCAGCGGGAGTTACAATGAGCAGTTCTTC.

This clonotype was seen a handful of times. The rearrangement links TRBV6-5 to TRBJ1-2, with a weak D call TRBD1 (5 bases). Germline values: CDR1 MNHEY, CDR2 SVGAGI. The CDR3 is 12 residues long. V lost 3 bases and J lost 6, with 8 bases in between. CDR3 sequence (DNA): TGTGCCAGCAGTTATGGGGGTAATGGCTACACCTTC. Translation gives CASSYGGNGYTF.

The rearrangement joins TRBV5-1 to TRBJ2-5; D is undetermined. The germline V gene encodes CDR1 SGHRS and CDR2 YFSETQ. Trimming removed 0 bases at V and 5 bases at J, with 14 bases between. The CDR3 is 15 amino acids. The CDR3 nucleotides are TGCGCCAGCAGCTTGGAGGGTGGTAGCTGGGAGACCCAGTACTTC. This gives the protein CASSLEGGSWETQYF.

The chain joins TRBV7-9 to TRBJ1-4, with no clear D. V lost 4 bases and J 8 bases, leaving 20 bases between the germline ends. The CDR3 covers 16 residues. The germline CDR1 and CDR2 sequences are SEHNR and FQNEAQ (reference sequence). CDR3 protein: CASSSQWAESGEKLFF. The CDR3 bases are TGTGCCAGCAGCTCACAATGGGCGGAATCCGGGGAAAAACTGTTTTTT.

V and J are TRBV7-2 and TRBJ2-5; D might be TRBD1 or TRBD2, each matching 5 bases. CDR1 is SGHTA and CDR2 is FQGNSA in the germline V gene. V was shortened by 5 bases and J by 4 bases, with 14 bases between the two germline ends. The CDR3 runs to 14 residues. As DNA, the CDR3 is TGTGCCAGCAGCCCCATGGTGAGGGGAGAGACCCAGTACTTC. Its protein is CASSPMVRGETQYF.

This clonotype appeared a few times. The V and J genes are TRBV3-1 and TRBJ2-2; perhaps D is TRBD1 or TRBD2 (5 bases each). Germline assignment: CDR1 LGHDT and CDR2 YNNKEL (reference sequence). The V end lost 10 bases, the J end lost 1 base, and 13 bases lay between the germline ends. The CDR3 runs 14 residues. The CDR3 DNA reads as TGTGCCACCAGAGGGACGGTGAACACCGGGGAGCTGTTTTTT. Its translation: CATRGTVNTGELFF. Drawing the rest from reference TRBV3-1 and TRBJ2-2, the complete variable domain is DTAVSQTPKYLVTQMGNDKSIKCEQNLGHDTMYWYKQDSKKFLKIMFSYNNKELIINETVPNRFSPKSPDKAHLNLHINSLELGDSAVYFCATRGTVNTGELFFGEGSRLTVL.

At least ten counts were recorded for this clonotype. The J gene is TRBJ1-2, the V gene TRBV2; possibly TRBD1 for D (5 bases). Germline V lookup: CDR1 SNHLY, CDR2 FYNNEI. This CDR3 is built from 14 residues. Trimming pared 2 bases from V and 3 bases from J, leaving 10 bases between. CDR3 loop: CASSEHRRYYGYTF. For the CDR3, the DNA is TGTGCCAGCAGTGAACACAGGAGATACTATGGCTACACCTTC.